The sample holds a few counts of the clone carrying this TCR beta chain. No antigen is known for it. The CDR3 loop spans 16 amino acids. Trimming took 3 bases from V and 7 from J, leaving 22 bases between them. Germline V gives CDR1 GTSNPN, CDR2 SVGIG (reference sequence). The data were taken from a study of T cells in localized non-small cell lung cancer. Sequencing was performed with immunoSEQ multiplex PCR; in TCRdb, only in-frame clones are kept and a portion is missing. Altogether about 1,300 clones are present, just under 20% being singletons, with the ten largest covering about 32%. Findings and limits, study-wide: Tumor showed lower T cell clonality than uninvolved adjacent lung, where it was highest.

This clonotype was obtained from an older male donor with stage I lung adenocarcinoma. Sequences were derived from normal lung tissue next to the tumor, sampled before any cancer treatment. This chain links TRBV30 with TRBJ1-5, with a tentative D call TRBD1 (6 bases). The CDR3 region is CAWRPGLVGGTQPQHF. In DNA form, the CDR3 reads TGTGCCTGGAGACCGGGACTTGTGGGGGGGACACAGCCCCAGCATTTT.